This TCR beta chain was documented in a study of T cells expressing NK-cell markers. Turning to the study itself: HCMV seropositivity characterized most of the eight sequenced donors, and seronegativity one. The study's findings and limits: For a handful of donors, the dominant NKG2C+ clonotypes made up roughly 1.0-7.0% of their CD8+ T cells. One observes that, in several donors, these clonotypes were also the leading ones within the CD3+CD56-NKG2C+ fraction.

This CDR3 spans 12 amino acids. Germline V CDR1 and CDR2: MNHEY, SVGEGT. The TCR beta cDNA came from 5'RACE template switching with UMIs. TCRdb derives one entry per CDR3 protein from the 5' RACE reads, leaving out DNA. The listing records hundreds of thousands of distinct CDR3 sequences. On this clonotype: The antigen is unknown.

This clonotype was obtained from a woman aged 18 to 75 in good health. The sequenced sample was blood T cells: a sorted CD56 or NKG2C T cell subset, CD4+ or CD8+ T cells, or bulk PBMC T cells (not recorded which). The chain uses TRBV6-2 or TRBV6-3 and TRBJ2-2. Here the CDR3 reads CASIANTGELFF.